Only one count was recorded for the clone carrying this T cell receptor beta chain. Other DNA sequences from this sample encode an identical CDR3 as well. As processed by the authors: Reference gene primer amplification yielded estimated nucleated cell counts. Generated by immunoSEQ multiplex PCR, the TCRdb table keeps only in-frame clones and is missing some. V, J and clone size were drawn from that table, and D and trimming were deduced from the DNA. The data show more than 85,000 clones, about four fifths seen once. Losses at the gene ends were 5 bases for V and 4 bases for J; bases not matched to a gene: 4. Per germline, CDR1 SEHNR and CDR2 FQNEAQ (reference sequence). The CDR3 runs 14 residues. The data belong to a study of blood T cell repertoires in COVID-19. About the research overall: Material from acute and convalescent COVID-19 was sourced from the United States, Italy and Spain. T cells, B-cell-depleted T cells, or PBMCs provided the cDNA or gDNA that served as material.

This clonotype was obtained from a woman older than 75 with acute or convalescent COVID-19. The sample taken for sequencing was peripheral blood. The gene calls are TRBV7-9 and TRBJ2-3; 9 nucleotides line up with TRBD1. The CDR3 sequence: CASSPRTGADTQYF. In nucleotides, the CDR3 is TGTGCCAGCAGCCCTCGGACAGGGGCAGATACGCAGTATTTT.